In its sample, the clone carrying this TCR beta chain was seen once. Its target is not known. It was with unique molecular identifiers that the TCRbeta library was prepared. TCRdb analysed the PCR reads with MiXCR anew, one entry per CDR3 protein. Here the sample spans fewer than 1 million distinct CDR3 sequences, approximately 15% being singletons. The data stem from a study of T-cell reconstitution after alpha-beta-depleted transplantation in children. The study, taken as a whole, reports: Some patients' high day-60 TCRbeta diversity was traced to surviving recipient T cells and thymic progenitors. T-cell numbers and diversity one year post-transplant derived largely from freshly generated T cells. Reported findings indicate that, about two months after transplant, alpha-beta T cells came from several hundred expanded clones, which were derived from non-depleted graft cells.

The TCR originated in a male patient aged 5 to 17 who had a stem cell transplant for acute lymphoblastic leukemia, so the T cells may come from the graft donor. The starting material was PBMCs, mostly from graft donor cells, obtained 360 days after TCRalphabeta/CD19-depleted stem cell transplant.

The CDR3, as DNA: TGTGCCAGCAGCTTAGAAGGCGTGGGATTGGAGACCCAGTACTTC. Translation gives CASSLEGVGLETQYF. The chain combines TRBV7-3 with TRBJ2-5, with D hard to call. The CDR3 is made up of 15 amino acids. V was pared by 2 bases and J by 5 bases, with 15 bases between. CDR1 is SGHTA and CDR2 is FQGTGA in the germline V gene.